This TCR beta chain is drawn from a study of control samples from healthy donors and cancer patients. The protocol was immunoSEQ multiplex PCR, while the TCRdb copy is restricted to in-frame clones and leaves out a portion. Of about 50,000 clones detected, about 93% appear once; the ten largest clones hold 3.5% to 4%. CDR1 is MNHEY and CDR2 is SVGAGI in the germline V gene. The V gene end was trimmed by 2 bases and the J gene end by 3 bases; junction bases not matched to a gene: 4. The CDR3 length is 16 residues. The chain is built from TRBV6-5 and TRBJ2-7; 13 bases are shared with TRBD2. The sequenced sample was blood. The origin of this receptor is a young man in good health. The CDR3 loop is CASSYTGTSGNYEQYF. CDR3 in DNA: TGTGCCAGCAGTTACACGGGGACTAGCGGGAACTACGAGCAGTACTTC.